A single sample gave rise to the 23 T cell receptor beta chains below, sequenced in a study of blood T cell repertoires in COVID-19. Clones were sequenced by immunoSEQ multiplex PCR, and TCRdb holds only the in-frame ones, with some missing. The sample includes tens of thousands of clones, 88% seen only once; the top ten take approximately 9.1%. Sequences were obtained from peripheral blood. The receptors were sampled from a human donor in a cohort sampled during active COVID-19.

The chain couples TRBV7-9 to TRBJ2-7; TRBD2 matches at 9 bases. V shed 0 bases, J shed 5 bases, and the junction held 8 bases outside the gene matches. The CDR3 length is 16 residues. Germline V gene lookup returns CDR1 SEHNR and CDR2 FQNEAQ (reference sequence). CDR3 region: CASSLAVAGEGDEQYF. CDR3 coding DNA: TGTGCCAGCAGCTTAGCGGTAGCGGGAGAGGGGGACGAGCAGTACTTC.

The chain employs TRBV5-1 and TRBJ2-1; D gene uncertain. The CDR3 has 14 residues. Germline lookup yields CDR1 SGHRS and CDR2 YFSETQ. V shed 5 bases and J shed 1 base, with 10 bases lying between them. The CDR3 loop is CASSFQVSYNEQFF. CDR3 coding DNA: TGCGCCAGCAGTTTCCAGGTTTCCTACAATGAGCAGTTCTTC.

As to this clone: The junction and the germline gene differ at one end; a read error may be behind it. The V gene is TRBV5-1, the J gene TRBJ2-3; 9 nucleotides match TRBD2. This CDR3 is built from 14 residues. Looked up from germline, CDR1 is SGHRS and CDR2 is YFSETQ. The CDR3 reads CASSPGTSRDTQYF. In nucleotides, the CDR3 is TGCGCCAGCAGCCCAGGGACTAGCAGAGATACGCAGTATTTT.

The chain couples TRBV10-3 to TRBJ2-7; 7 nucleotides align to TRBD2. Germline values: CDR1 ENHRY, CDR2 SYGVKD. Trimming removed 3 bases from V and 1 base from J; junction bases left unmatched: 12. The CDR3 spans 17 residues. The CDR3, as DNA: TGTGCCATCAGTGATGGTCTAGAAGCGGGACTTTCCTACGAGCAGTACTTC. Residues: CAISDGLEAGLSYEQYF.

The J gene is TRBJ2-7, the V gene TRBV7-9; a weak D match, TRBD2 (5 bases). Trimming removed 6 bases from V and 0 bases from J, with 9 bases in between. The germline V gene has CDR1 SEHNR and CDR2 FQNEAQ (reference sequence). This CDR3 is 13 amino acids long. The CDR3 DNA reads TGTGCCAGCAGAGAGGAGGTCTCCTACGAGCAGTACTTC. This translates into CASREEVSYEQYF.

V usage is TRBV5-4 and J usage is TRBJ2-3, with TRBD2 identical over 7 bases. This CDR3 contains 15 residues. Germline CDR1 reads SGHNT; CDR2 reads YYREEE (reference sequence). V was clipped by 4 bases and J by 0 bases; unmatched bases: 5. This chain's CDR3 is CASSGRGRSTDTQYF. CDR3 coding DNA: TGTGCCAGCAGCGGGAGGGGTCGGAGCACAGATACGCAGTATTTT.

This rearrangement joins TRBV7-2 to TRBJ2-1; perhaps TRBD1 as D (5 bases). This CDR3 is 14 amino acids long. The V gene lost 1 base and the J gene lost 3 bases, with 7 bases spanning the gap. The germline CDR1 and CDR2 sequences are SGHTA and FQGNSA. DNA of the CDR3: TGTGCCAGCAGCTTAGACACAGGCTACAATGAGCAGTTCTTC. Its protein is CASSLDTGYNEQFF.

The rearrangement joins TRBV27 to TRBJ2-7; 8 bases line up with TRBD1. This CDR3 is 15 amino acids long. V lost 0 bases, J lost 6 bases, and 7 bases stayed unmatched. Germline CDR1 reads MNHEY; CDR2 reads SMNVEV (reference sequence). CDR3 region: CASSLSDRGRIEQYF. DNA for the CDR3: TGTGCCAGCAGTTTATCTGACAGGGGACGTATCGAGCAGTACTTC.

This clone occurred once. The chain uses TRBV6-5 and TRBJ2-1; a possible D gene is TRBD1 (6 bases). Trimming took 6 bases from V and 8 from J, leaving 20 bases between them. The CDR3 sequence is 15 residues long. CDR1 is MNHEY and CDR2 is SVGAGI in the germline V gene. The CDR3 DNA sequence: TGTGCCAGCAGGACCGGGACAAACAGCTTCCATGAGCAGTTCTTC. Translation: CASRTGTNSFHEQFF.

The chain links TRBV5-1 to TRBJ1-4; 8 bases line up with TRBD1. Germline assignment: CDR1 SGHRS and CDR2 YFSETQ. With 4 bases clipped from V and 4 bases from J, the junction kept 6 bases outside the gene matches. This CDR3 has 15 amino acids. The CDR3 spells CASSRGQGDNEKLFF. For the CDR3, the DNA is TGCGCCAGCAGCCGCGGACAGGGAGATAATGAAAAACTGTTTTTT.

The chain uses TRBV7-9 and TRBJ2-6; the D is unclear. In germline, CDR1 is SEHNR, CDR2 FQNEAQ (reference sequence). Trimming took off 5 bases at V and 0 bases at J, with 11 bases between the two ends. This CDR3 spans 16 amino acids. The CDR3 spells CASSLSVVSGANVLTF. In DNA, the CDR3 is TGTGCCAGCAGCCTATCTGTCGTCTCTGGGGCCAACGTCCTGACTTTC.

Remarks on this clone: The junction departs from the called germline gene at one end, perhaps through a read error. The V call is TRBV19, the J call TRBJ2-2, with 9 bases aligning to TRBD1. The CDR3 loop spans 15 amino acids. Germline CDR1 LNHDA, CDR2 SQIVND (reference sequence). CDR3 sequence (DNA): TGTGCCAGTAGGACCGGACAGGGGAACGCCGGGGAGCTGTTTTTT. Its protein is CASRTGQGNAGELFF.

This chain links TRBV7-6 with TRBJ2-7; D uncertain. The CDR3 is made up of 14 amino acids. With 1 base removed from V and 6 bases from J, the gap between germline ends came to 13 bases. The germline V gene has CDR1 SGHVS and CDR2 FNYEAQ. The CDR3 sequence is CASSLGSWQAEQYF. CDR3 DNA: TGTGCCAGCAGCTTAGGAAGCTGGCAGGCCGAGCAGTACTTC.

The chain combines TRBV9 with TRBJ2-7; 8 nucleotides agree with TRBD2. The CDR3 covers 14 residues. Trimming cost V 0 bases and J 3 bases; bases outside gene matches: 2. CDR1 and CDR2 from the germline V gene are SGDLS and YYNGEE. CDR3 loop: CASSVGSGNYEQYF. In nucleotides, the CDR3 is TGTGCCAGCAGCGTAGGTAGCGGGAACTACGAGCAGTACTTC.

The chain carries TRBV15 and TRBJ2-7, with D perhaps matching TRBD2 (6 bases). V was cut by 0 bases and J by 6 bases, with 12 bases left in between. Per the germline V gene, CDR1 is LNHNV and CDR2 is YYDKDF (reference sequence). The CDR3 sequence is 14 residues long. The CDR3 loop reads CATSRELARGEQYF. CDR3 DNA: TGTGCCACCAGCAGAGAGCTAGCGAGGGGCGAGCAGTACTTC.

This clone was found once. This sequence joins TRBV29-1 and TRBJ2-2; 7 nucleotides match TRBD1. With V trimmed by 5 bases and J by 2 bases, 5 bases remained unmatched. Per germline, CDR1 SQVTM and CDR2 ANQGSEA. CDR3 length: 14 amino acids. The DNA of the CDR3 is TGCAGCGTTATAAGGGGGCCTAACACCGGGGAGCTGTTTTTT. Translating it yields CSVIRGPNTGELFF.

This chain uses TRBV7-3 with TRBJ2-3; 7 bases match TRBD2. J lost 1 base, V lost 5 bases, and 6 bases had no gene match. Per the germline V gene, CDR1 is SGHTA and CDR2 is FQGTGA. The CDR3 runs 15 residues. The CDR3 DNA follows: TGTGCCAGCAGCGCTAGCGGAGGGGGCACAGATACGCAGTATTTT. This gives the protein CASSASGGGTDTQYF.

The chain recombines TRBV19 with TRBJ1-1, with no clear D. Germline-derived CDR1 and CDR2 are LNHDA and SQIVND (reference sequence). Trimming removed 8 bases at V and 3 bases at J, with 19 bases between. This CDR3 has 15 amino acids. The CDR3 here is CASVGGVAKDTEAFF. Here the CDR3 DNA reads TGTGCCAGTGTCGGCGGGGTCGCCAAGGACACTGAAGCTTTCTTT.

The genes are TRBV6-5 and TRBJ1-6; D possibly corresponds to TRBD1 (5 bases). CDR1 and CDR2 (germline): MNHEY, SVGAGI. This CDR3 has 14 amino acids. The V and J ends lost 6 bases and 8 bases respectively, with 14 bases between them. For the CDR3, the DNA is TGTGCCAGCAGCCTCCGGGCCAGGGATTCACCCCTCCACTTT. As protein: CASSLRARDSPLHF.

This chain connects TRBV5-1 to TRBJ2-1; 12 positions match TRBD2. The CDR3 runs 15 residues. Germline CDR1 and CDR2: SGHRS and YFSETQ. With V trimmed by 4 bases and J by 8 bases, 7 bases remained unmatched. CDR3 sequence reads: CASSPGLAGLDEQFF. CDR3 coding DNA: TGCGCCAGCAGCCCGGGACTAGCGGGTTTAGATGAGCAGTTCTTC.

The V call is TRBV9, the J call TRBJ1-2; possibly TRBD1 for D (5 bases). V was pared by 0 bases and J by 2 bases, with 20 bases between. CDR1 is SGDLS, CDR2 YYNGEE, per germline. The CDR3 has 18 residues. This CDR3 reads CASSVGPLTWAGNYGYTF. In DNA, the CDR3 is TGTGCCAGCAGCGTAGGCCCGCTCACTTGGGCAGGGAACTATGGCTACACCTTC.

The CDR3 here is CASNPRRGYYGYTF. The CDR3 DNA follows: TGTGCCAGCAACCCCCGGCGAGGCTACTATGGCTACACCTTC. The chain joins TRBV11-2 to TRBJ1-2; D is unresolved. CDR1 and CDR2 (germline): SGHAT, FQNNGV. V shed 7 bases and J shed 3 bases, with 15 bases lying between them. The CDR3 covers 14 residues.

This chain links TRBV28 with TRBJ1-1, with D perhaps matching TRBD1 (6 bases). CDR3 size: 16 residues. V was cut by 4 bases and J by 5 bases, with 20 bases left in between. Germline V gene data show CDR1 as MDHEN and CDR2 as SYDVKM. This CDR3 is CASSSVGQGWVTEAFF. In DNA, the CDR3 is TGTGCCAGCAGTTCCGTAGGGCAGGGGTGGGTGACTGAAGCTTTCTTT. Full variable domain (outside the CDR3, taken from reference TRBV28 and TRBJ1-1): DVKVTQSSRYLVKRTGEKVFLECVQDMDHENMFWYRQDPGLGLRLIYFSYDVKMKEKGDIPEGYSVSREKKERFSLILESASTNQTSMYLCASSSVGQGWVTEAFFGQGTRLTVV.